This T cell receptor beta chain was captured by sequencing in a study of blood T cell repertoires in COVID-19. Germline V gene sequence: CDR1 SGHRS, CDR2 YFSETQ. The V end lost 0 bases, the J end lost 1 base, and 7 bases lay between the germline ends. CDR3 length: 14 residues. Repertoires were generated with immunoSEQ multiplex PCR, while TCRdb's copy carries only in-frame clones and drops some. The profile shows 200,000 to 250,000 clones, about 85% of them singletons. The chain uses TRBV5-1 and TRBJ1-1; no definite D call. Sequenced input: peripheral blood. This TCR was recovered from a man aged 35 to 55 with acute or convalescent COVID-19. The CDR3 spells CASSLDRGNTEAFF. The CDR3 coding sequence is TGCGCCAGCAGCTTGGATCGAGGGAACACTGAAGCTTTCTTT.